This T cell receptor (beta chain) was retrieved from a study of CD8 T cells in ankylosing spondylitis. The germline V and J ends were trimmed by 4 bases and 4 bases, with 18 bases remaining between them. CDR1 is SGDLS and CDR2 is YYNGEE in the germline V gene. This CDR3 comprises 16 residues. In its sample, this clonotype was seen many times. Antigen specificity is unknown. It was by quantitative 5'-RACE with molecular barcodes that TCR beta libraries were made. TCRdb re-derived calls from the 5' RACE reads in MiXCR, one entry per CDR3 protein. The data contain some 250,000 distinct CDR3 sequences, roughly 8.6% of them singletons. Study outcomes and limitations: A TCR beta motif of about eight highly homologous variants appeared characteristic of ankylosing spondylitis blood.

The specimen was blood, either unsorted or a sorted T cell fraction (not recorded which). The rearrangement links TRBV9 to TRBJ2-1; D ambiguous. The origin of this receptor is a male donor with ankylosing spondylitis or in good health (not recorded which). CDR3 protein: CASSPSHTLHYNEQFF. As DNA, the CDR3 is TGTGCCAGCAGCCCGAGCCACACTCTACATTACAATGAGCAGTTCTTC.